This T cell receptor (beta chain) appears in the sequencing data of a study of blood T cell repertoires in COVID-19. At the level of the study: Collection of acute and convalescent COVID-19 samples took place in the United States, Italy and Spain.

Profiled with immunoSEQ multiplex PCR; TCRdb holds only in-frame clones, not every one. The sample includes 100,000 to 150,000 clones, more than 75% of them seen just once. The junction had 9 bases not matched to a gene; V was cut back by 1 base and J by 0 bases. Germline CDR1 reads SGHTA; CDR2 reads FQGTGA. The CDR3 has 18 amino acids. The chain carries TRBV7-3 and TRBJ1-5; the match to TRBD1 covers 7 bases. This TCR was recovered from a woman aged 60 to 75 with acute or convalescent COVID-19. The sequencing sample was made of peripheral blood. CDR3 nucleotides: TGTGCCAGCAGCTTAAAGGGTGACAGGGCGATTAGCAATCAGCCCCAGCATTTT. This codes for CASSLKGDRAISNQPQHF. Using reference TRBV7-3 and TRBJ1-5 for the parts outside the CDR3, the full variable domain is GAGVSQTPSNKVTEKGKYVELRCDPISGHTALYWYRQSLGQGPEFLIYFQGTGAADDSGLPNDRFFAVRPEGSVSTLKIQRTERGDSAVYLCASSLKGDRAISNQPQHFGDGTRLSIL.